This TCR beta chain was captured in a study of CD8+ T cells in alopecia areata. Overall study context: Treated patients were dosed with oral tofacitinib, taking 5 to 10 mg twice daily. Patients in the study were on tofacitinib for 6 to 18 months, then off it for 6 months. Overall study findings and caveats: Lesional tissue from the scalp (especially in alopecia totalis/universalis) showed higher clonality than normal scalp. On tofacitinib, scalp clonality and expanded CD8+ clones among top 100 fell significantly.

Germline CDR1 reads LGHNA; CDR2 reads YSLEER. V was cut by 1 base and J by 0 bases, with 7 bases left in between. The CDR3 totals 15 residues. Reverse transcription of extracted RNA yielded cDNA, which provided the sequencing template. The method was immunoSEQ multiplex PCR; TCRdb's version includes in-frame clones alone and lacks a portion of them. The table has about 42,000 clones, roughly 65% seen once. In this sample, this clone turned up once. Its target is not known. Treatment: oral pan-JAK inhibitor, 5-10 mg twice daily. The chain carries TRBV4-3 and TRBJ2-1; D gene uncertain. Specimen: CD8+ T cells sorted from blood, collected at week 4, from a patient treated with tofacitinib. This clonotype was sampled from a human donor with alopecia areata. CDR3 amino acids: CASSQGRSSYNEQFF. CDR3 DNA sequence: TGCGCCAGCAGCCAAGGCAGAAGCTCCTACAATGAGCAGTTCTTC.